Shown below are 32 T cell receptor beta chains from a single sample sequenced in a study of PD-L1 blockade in urothelial cancer. Here immunoSEQ multiplex PCR was the method, and the copy in TCRdb shows in-frame clones only, minus some. The sample holds 45,000 to 60,000 clones, around 90% seen once. Here the sequenced sample was PBMCs, taken around atezolizumab (anti-PD-L1) treatment. The origin of the receptors is a man aged 55-75 years with urothelial cancer.

The chain combines TRBV2 with TRBJ2-3; TRBD2 matches 7 bases. Trimming cost V 6 bases and J 9 bases; bases outside gene matches: 6. This CDR3 contains 12 residues. CDR1 is SNHLY and CDR2 is FYNNEI in the germline V gene. CDR3 in amino acids: CASRYAGDTQYF. The CDR3 nucleotides read TGTGCCAGCAGATATGCGGGGGACACGCAGTATTTT.

This sequence joins TRBV5-4 and TRBJ2-1; D may be TRBD1 (5 bases). V was clipped by 3 bases and J by 4 bases, with 14 bases between them. CDR1 and CDR2 (germline): SGHNT, YYREEE (reference sequence). The CDR3 extends over 15 amino acids. CDR3 amino acids: CASSSFTRDYNEQFF. In DNA, the CDR3 is TGTGCCAGCAGCTCCTTCACCAGGGATTACAATGAGCAGTTCTTC.

The J gene is TRBJ2-1, the V gene TRBV27, with D perhaps TRBD2 (6 bases). V shed 5 bases and J shed 2 bases, with 19 bases lying between them. Germline V gene lookup returns CDR1 MNHEY and CDR2 SMNVEV (reference sequence). This CDR3 has 17 residues. Here the CDR3 DNA reads TGTGCCAGCAGTCCCTTCCCAACAGGAGGGGCCTACAATGAGCAGTTCTTC. It is translated as CASSPFPTGGAYNEQFF.

This chain uses TRBV7-9 with TRBJ2-3, with 7 bases matching TRBD1. J was trimmed by 4 bases and V by 5 bases; bases with no gene match: 3. This CDR3 is 13 amino acids long. Germline CDR1 and CDR2: SEHNR and FQNEAQ (reference sequence). The CDR3 region is CASSATGADTQYF. Written as DNA, the CDR3 is TGTGCCAGCAGCGCCACAGGGGCAGATACGCAGTATTTT.

The chain employs TRBV7-8 and TRBJ2-1, with TRBD2 identical over 7 bases. The germline V gene has CDR1 SGHVS and CDR2 FQNEAQ. The junction had 3 bases not matched to a gene; V was cut back by 1 base and J by 3 bases. The CDR3 contains 15 residues. The CDR3 DNA reads as TGTGCCAGCAGCTTAGTCGGGGGGTTCTACAATGAGCAGTTCTTC. Its translation: CASSLVGGFYNEQFF. The full variable domain, completed using reference TRBV7-8 and TRBJ2-1, is GAGVSQSPRYKVAKRGQDVALRCDPISGHVSLFWYQQALGQGPEFLTYFQNEAQLDKSGLPSDRFFAERPEGSVSTLKIQRTQQEDSAVYLCASSLVGGFYNEQFFGPGTRLTVL.

The CDR3 sequence: CASSPRQGVGTGELFF. The CDR3 DNA sequence: TGTGCCAGCAGCCCACGCCAGGGGGTGGGCACCGGGGAGCTGTTTTTT. The genes are TRBV9 and TRBJ2-2; 7 positions agree with TRBD1. The CDR3 is 16 amino acids. V trimming: 4 bases; J trimming: 4 bases; junction bases outside the gene matches: 10. Germline V CDR1 and CDR2: SGDLS, YYNGEE.

J is TRBJ2-1 and V is TRBV2; TRBD1 matches at 8 bases. The CDR3 spans 12 residues. After removal of 7 bases from V and 10 bases from J, the junction contained 6 bases not matched to a gene. CDR1 SNHLY and CDR2 FYNNEI come from the germline V gene. As DNA, the CDR3 is TGTGCCAGCACCCAGGGGGCTGGGGAGCAGTTCTTC. Residues: CASTQGAGEQFF.

The CDR3 sequence: CASGDRVAGLAFF. In DNA, the CDR3 is TGTGCCAGCGGGGACAGGGTGGCTGGTCTGGCTTTCTTT. V and J are TRBV11-2 and TRBJ1-1, with TRBD1 matching 9 bases. The CDR3 has 13 amino acids. In germline, CDR1 is SGHAT, CDR2 FQNNGV. Germline trimming cut 8 bases from V and 11 bases from J; bases unmatched to any gene: 12.

The gene calls are TRBV19 and TRBJ2-2; TRBD1 agrees at 8 bases. Germline V CDR1 and CDR2: LNHDA, SQIVND (reference sequence). Losses at the gene ends were 1 base for V and 6 bases for J; bases not matched to a gene: 4. The CDR3 spans 15 residues. The CDR3 DNA is TGTGCCAGTAGTATAGGAGGGACAGGATCCGGGGAGCTGTTTTTT. Its protein is CASSIGGTGSGELFF.

This chain connects TRBV11-3 to TRBJ2-2; TRBD2 aligns across 8 bases. V lost 2 bases to trimming and J lost 3 bases; unmatched junction nucleotides: 14. Germline V CDR1 and CDR2: SGHNT, YENEEA. CDR3 length equals 19 residues. The CDR3 DNA is TGTGCCAGCAGCTTATCATATGGTGACGGGGGGGCCGACACCGGGGAGCTGTTTTTT. Its protein product is CASSLSYGDGGADTGELFF.

V gene TRBV5-1 combines with J gene TRBJ2-3; TRBD1 might be the D (5 bases). Per the germline V gene, CDR1 is SGHRS and CDR2 is YFSETQ. Trimming removed 0 bases from V and 8 bases from J, with 7 bases in between. The CDR3 sequence is 12 residues long. The CDR3 loop reads CASSLARGTQYF. The CDR3 coding sequence is TGCGCCAGCAGCTTGGCTAGGGGTACGCAGTATTTT.

The chain couples TRBV9 to TRBJ2-3; 7 positions match TRBD2. J lost 4 bases, V lost 1 base, and 3 bases had no gene match. The length of the CDR3 is 14 residues. CDR1 and CDR2 (germline): SGDLS, YYNGEE. The CDR3 nucleotides read TGTGCCAGCAGCGTAAATCTAGCGGCAGATACGCAGTATTTT. This translates into CASSVNLAADTQYF.

This chain joins TRBV2 and TRBJ1-1; weak D call: TRBD1 (5 bases). The germline V gene has CDR1 SNHLY and CDR2 FYNNEI. The CDR3 totals 17 residues. V shed 8 bases and J shed 2 bases, with 24 bases lying between them. CDR3 protein: CASRPGGLAQVNTEAFF. The CDR3 DNA is TGTGCCAGCCGACCGGGGGGGTTGGCACAGGTTAACACTGAAGCTTTCTTT.

This sequence joins TRBV19 and TRBJ1-1; no firm D call. The CDR3 is 15 residues long. Trimming pared 0 bases from V and 3 bases from J, leaving 11 bases between. Germline values: CDR1 LNHDA, CDR2 SQIVND (reference sequence). The CDR3, as DNA: TGTGCCAGTAGTATAGAGTTACAACGGGACACTGAAGCTTTCTTT. Translation gives CASSIELQRDTEAFF.

The CDR3 sequence is CASSLALGQKNEAFF. The CDR3, as DNA: TGTGCCAGCAGCTTAGCGCTAGGTCAGAAAAATGAAGCTTTCTTT. The chain couples TRBV7-8 to TRBJ1-1, with D uncertain. V lost 0 bases, J lost 7 bases, and 15 bases lay in between. The germline V gene encodes CDR1 SGHVS and CDR2 FQNEAQ. The CDR3 spans 15 residues.

This clone has only one observation. The J gene is TRBJ2-3, the V gene TRBV7-9, with D possibly being TRBD2 (5 bases). Germline V gene sequence: CDR1 SEHNR, CDR2 FQNEAQ (reference sequence). V lost 5 bases and J lost 0, with 15 bases in between. This CDR3 contains 16 residues. The CDR3 nucleotides are TGTGCCAGCAGCGGAGGTGGACGGCCTAGCACAGATACGCAGTATTTT. It encodes CASSGGGRPSTDTQYF.

The chain uses TRBV28 and TRBJ2-3; possibly TRBD1 for D (6 bases). Between the trimmed V and J ends, which lost 10 bases and 3 bases, there was a span of 17 bases. CDR3 size: 14 residues. CDR1 is MDHEN, CDR2 SYDVKM, per germline. This chain's CDR3 is CATSTWDTTDTQYF. The CDR3 coding sequence is TGTGCCACTTCCACCTGGGACACTACAGATACGCAGTATTTT.

The V and J genes are TRBV19 and TRBJ2-5; 7 positions match TRBD1. Germline V gene sequence: CDR1 LNHDA, CDR2 SQIVND (reference sequence). This CDR3 spans 16 amino acids. V lost 5 bases, J lost 2 bases, and 11 bases stayed unmatched. CDR3: CASSPQGTAMQETQYF. The CDR3 nucleotides are TGTGCCAGTAGTCCCCAAGGGACAGCGATGCAAGAGACCCAGTACTTC.

The CDR3 coding sequence is TGTGCCAGCAGACAGGATCAGAACTATGGCTACACCTTC. It is translated as CASRQDQNYGYTF. This rearrangement joins TRBV11-1 to TRBJ1-2; a weak D match, TRBD1 (5 bases). V was trimmed by 6 bases and J by 2 bases, leaving 10 bases between them. This CDR3 spans 13 amino acids. CDR1 and CDR2 (germline): SGHAT, FQDESV (reference sequence).

This rearrangement joins TRBV2 to TRBJ1-2; D perhaps matches TRBD1 (5 bases). Deletions cut 4 bases from V and 0 bases from J, with 9 bases between. Germline CDR1 reads SNHLY; CDR2 reads FYNNEI. This CDR3 contains 14 residues. The CDR3 nucleotides are TGTGCCAGCAGTGTCGACAGCACTAACTATGGCTACACCTTC. This encodes CASSVDSTNYGYTF.

CDR3 sequence: CAWSVLSTGGLYTGELFF. The CDR3 bases are TGTGCCTGGAGTGTACTGTCCACAGGGGGCCTATACACCGGGGAGCTGTTTTTT. The V gene is TRBV30, the J gene TRBJ2-2, with TRBD1 matching over 9 bases. There are 18 residues in the CDR3. Germline V gene sequence: CDR1 GTSNPN, CDR2 SVGIG (reference sequence). With 0 bases clipped from V and 3 bases from J, the junction kept 11 bases outside the gene matches.

V gene TRBV6-1 combines with J gene TRBJ1-2; 8 bases are a match to TRBD1. From germline, CDR1 is MNHNS and CDR2 SASEGT. V was pared by 6 bases and J by 8 bases, with 8 bases of the junction left unmatched. The CDR3 has 13 amino acids. CDR3 sequence: CASRVQTGDGYTF. The DNA for the CDR3 is TGTGCCAGCAGGGTCCAGACAGGGGACGGCTACACCTTC.

The rearrangement uses TRBV11-3 and TRBJ2-2; TRBD1 matches 7 bases. CDR1 and CDR2 from the germline V gene are SGHNT and YENEEA. With V trimmed by 3 bases and J by 6 bases, 7 bases remained unmatched. This CDR3 region has 15 residues. CDR3 bases: TGTGCCAGCAGCTTTAAAGGGGGCTGGGCCGGGGAGCTGTTTTTT. Its protein product is CASSFKGGWAGELFF.

This chain links TRBV7-9 with TRBJ1-5; D is perhaps TRBD1 (6 bases). This CDR3 region has 13 residues. The germline V gene has CDR1 SEHNR and CDR2 FQNEAQ (reference sequence). The V end was cut by 3 bases, the J end by 5 bases, with 8 bases between. This CDR3 is CASSFNRDQPQHF. The CDR3 DNA reads TGTGCCAGCAGCTTCAACAGGGATCAGCCCCAGCATTTT.

V is TRBV12-5 and J is TRBJ2-5; TRBD2 might be the D (6 bases). Trimming stripped 1 base from V and 4 bases from J, with 7 bases between. CDR3 length: 13 residues. CDR1 and CDR2 (germline): LGHNT, FRNRAP. In DNA form, the CDR3 reads TGTGCTAGTGGTTTGGCGGGGGTAGAGACCCAGTACTTC. It yields the protein CASGLAGVETQYF.

Here the CDR3 reads CASSQRLAGTQFTDTQYF. DNA for the CDR3: TGTGCCAGCAGCCAGAGACTAGCGGGGACCCAATTCACAGATACGCAGTATTTT. The chain employs TRBV9 and TRBJ2-3; 11 bases line up with TRBD2. The CDR3 extends over 18 amino acids. Trimming at V came to 4 bases and at J to 2 bases, leaving 12 bases not matched to a gene. Germline-derived CDR1 and CDR2 are SGDLS and YYNGEE.

This rearrangement joins TRBV28 to TRBJ1-4; D uncertain. V was pared by 10 bases and J by 4 bases, with 16 bases between. The germline V gene has CDR1 MDHEN and CDR2 SYDVKM. This CDR3 has 14 amino acids. CDR3 coding DNA: TGTGCCACCGAATCAAGCGGACGTAATGAAAAACTGTTTTTT. Its translation: CATESSGRNEKLFF.

The V and J genes are TRBV6-1 and TRBJ1-5; D may be TRBD1 (5 bases). CDR1 and CDR2 from the germline V gene are MNHNS and SASEGT. V dropped 4 bases and J dropped 7 bases, with 14 bases sitting between them. The CDR3 length is 14 residues. CDR3 residues: CASSGGISGQPQHF. As DNA, the CDR3 is TGTGCCAGCAGTGGGGGCATCTCTGGGCAGCCCCAGCATTTT.

The chain uses TRBV19 and TRBJ1-3; 7 bases are shared with TRBD1. The length of the CDR3 is 14 residues. Per germline, CDR1 LNHDA and CDR2 SQIVND (reference sequence). The J segment lost 2 bases and the V segment lost 6 bases, leaving 4 bases of the junction unmatched. The CDR3 spells CASRPTGAGNTIYF. The CDR3 region has the DNA TGTGCCAGTAGACCTACAGGGGCTGGAAACACCATATATTTT.

The chain combines TRBV11-3 with TRBJ2-5; 8 bases match TRBD1. The CDR3 is 15 amino acids. J gave up 5 bases and V 5 bases, and 10 bases lay outside the gene matches. Per the germline V gene, CDR1 is SGHNT and CDR2 is YENEEA. The CDR3: CASSDRTGSVETQYF. CDR3 DNA sequence: TGTGCCAGCAGCGACCGGACAGGGAGCGTGGAGACCCAGTACTTC.

This sequence joins TRBV25-1 and TRBJ2-7, with TRBD1 matching 9 bases. CDR3 size: 15 residues. The V and J ends lost 8 bases and 0 bases, in that order; junction bases with no gene match: 8. The germline gives CDR1 MGHDK, CDR2 SYGVNS. CDR3 amino acids: CASQSGTGYSYEQYF. The CDR3 DNA reads TGTGCCAGCCAATCCGGGACAGGGTACTCCTACGAGCAGTACTTC.

V and J are TRBV27 and TRBJ2-2; 7 positions match TRBD1. Germline V gives CDR1 MNHEY, CDR2 SMNVEV (reference sequence). This CDR3 has 15 residues. The junction had 10 bases not matched to a gene; V was cut back by 6 bases and J by 6 bases. The CDR3: CASSRTGGSPGELFF. The CDR3 DNA sequence: TGTGCCAGCAGCCGGACAGGCGGTTCCCCCGGGGAGCTGTTTTTT.